This T cell receptor (beta chain) was sequenced in a study of patients and donors after allogeneic stem cell transplantation. One entry per CDR3 protein results from TCRdb running MiXCR on the RT-PCR reads. The data show 100,000 to 120,000 distinct CDR3 sequences, around 35% seen once. Germline CDR1 is SGHAT and CDR2 is FQNNGV. The CDR3 loop spans 14 amino acids. Trimming stripped 1 base from V and 4 bases from J, with 8 bases between. The sequence was collected from a human donor who was either an allogeneic HSCT recipient or a stem cell or donor lymphocyte infusion donor (not recorded which). It is not recorded whose cells these are; they may come from a transplant donor. The gene calls are TRBV11-2 and TRBJ1-3, with D hard to call. Specimen: blood, either unsorted or a sorted T cell fraction (not recorded which). CDR3 protein: CASSLGFSGNTIYF. DNA of the CDR3: TGTGCCAGCAGCTTAGGATTCTCCGGAAACACCATATATTTT.